The 30 T cell receptor beta chains reported below all come from one sample, sequenced in a study of blood T cell repertoires in COVID-19. Libraries were prepared by immunoSEQ multiplex PCR; TCRdb keeps only in-frame clonotypes and omits some of them. The table has 200,000 to 250,000 clones, about 84% seen once. Material for sequencing was PBMCs or T cells enriched from blood (not recorded which). The receptor set was obtained from a man between 60 and 75 years old who had recovered from COVID-19.

This chain links TRBV7-2 with TRBJ1-4; D not resolved. V was pared by 4 bases and J by 0 bases, with 6 bases between. Germline V CDR1 and CDR2: SGHTA, FQGNSA. The CDR3 has 14 amino acids. The CDR3 spells CASSSFATNEKLFF. DNA of the CDR3: TGTGCCAGCAGCTCCTTTGCAACTAATGAAAAACTGTTTTTT.

The chain has TRBV14 and TRBJ1-2; a weak D match, TRBD1 (5 bases). Looked up from germline, CDR1 is SGHDN and CDR2 is FVKESK. The V and J ends lost 1 base and 4 bases respectively, with 10 bases between them. This CDR3 comprises 14 residues. CDR3 sequence reads: CASSQGGASYGYTF. CDR3 DNA: TGTGCCAGCAGCCAAGGCGGGGCCTCCTATGGCTACACCTTC.

The chain has TRBV19 and TRBJ1-2; 8 bases are a match to TRBD1. The J segment lost 4 bases and the V segment lost 7 bases, leaving 2 bases of the junction unmatched. The CDR3 is 12 residues long. The germline CDR1 and CDR2 sequences are LNHDA and SQIVND (reference sequence). The CDR3 loop reads CASNDRGYGYTF. The CDR3 coding sequence is TGTGCCAGTAACGACAGGGGCTATGGCTACACCTTC.

The chain recombines TRBV18 with TRBJ1-2; 10 bases match TRBD1. V was clipped by 0 bases and J by 6 bases; unmatched bases: 7. This CDR3 is 16 amino acids long. CDR1 and CDR2 (germline): KGHSH, LQKENI. CDR3 DNA sequence: TGTGCCAGCTCACCACCGTCGGACAGGGGGGGCAATGGCTACACCTTC. This translates into CASSPPSDRGGNGYTF.

The chain links TRBV2 to TRBJ1-6; possible D gene TRBD1, 5 bases. Trimming took off 8 bases at V and 9 bases at J, with 17 bases between the two ends. CDR1 is SNHLY and CDR2 is FYNNEI in the germline V gene. The CDR3 has 14 residues. CDR3 bases: TGTGCCAGCCAGGGAGGTGTGAGCGGTTCACCCCTCCACTTT. It yields the protein CASQGGVSGSPLHF.

The chain recombines TRBV7-6 with TRBJ1-2, with D possibly being TRBD1 (5 bases). Trimming cost V 5 bases and J 3 bases, with 19 bases left between them. The CDR3 consists of 16 residues. The germline gives CDR1 SGHVS, CDR2 FNYEAQ. CDR3 residues: CASSLDGGTGYYGYTF. The CDR3 DNA is TGTGCCAGCAGCCTTGATGGGGGGACGGGGTACTATGGCTACACCTTC.

Details on this clone: The junction departs from germline at one end; a sequencing error may be responsible. The chain uses TRBV20-1 and TRBJ2-3; D uncertain. The length of the CDR3 is 12 residues. Germline V gene sequence: CDR1 DFQATT, CDR2 SNEGSKA (reference sequence). CDR3 sequence: CSPSPSTDTQYF. In DNA form, the CDR3 reads TGCAGTCCTAGTCCTAGCACAGATACGCAGTATTTT.

The DNA of the CDR3 is TGTGCCAGCAGCCAAGACAGGGTACGGGAAAAACTGTTTTTT. Its protein is CASSQDRVREKLFF. The V call is TRBV3-1 (or the pseudogene TRBV3-2), the J call TRBJ1-4, with a tentative D call TRBD1 (5 bases). Trimming cost V 0 bases and J 8 bases, with 10 bases left between them. The CDR3 contains 14 residues. CDR1 and CDR2 (germline): LGHDT, YNNKEL (reference sequence).

The gene calls are TRBV5-6 and TRBJ1-4, with D possibly being TRBD1 (6 bases). V was pared by 1 base and J by 8 bases, with 12 bases between. Per the germline V gene, CDR1 is SGHDT and CDR2 is YYEEEE. The CDR3 is made up of 14 amino acids. The CDR3 DNA is TGTGCCAGCAGCTTGTGGGGGCTCAGGGAAAAACTGTTTTTT. Protein: CASSLWGLREKLFF.

The chain joins TRBV30 to TRBJ1-3; 8 nucleotides line up with TRBD1. The CDR3 covers 15 residues. The trim removed 3 bases at V and 2 bases at J, leaving 6 bases unmatched. Germline V gives CDR1 GTSNPN, CDR2 SVGIG (reference sequence). The CDR3 protein is CAWSHRTGTGNTIYF. The CDR3 DNA reads TGTGCCTGGAGCCATAGGACAGGGACTGGAAACACCATATATTTT.

As regards this clone: Other DNA sequences from this sample encode an identical CDR3 as well. The chain couples TRBV27 to TRBJ2-1; a possible D gene is TRBD1 (5 bases). This CDR3 region has 12 residues. Germline-derived CDR1 and CDR2 are MNHEY and SMNVEV (reference sequence). Trimming shortened V by 2 bases and J by 6 bases, and 5 bases separated the two germline ends. CDR3 DNA: TGTGCCAGCAGTTTAAGGGGCAATGAGCAGTTCTTC. The encoded protein is CASSLRGNEQFF.

This chain connects TRBV6-1 to TRBJ1-4; TRBD1 is a possible D gene (5 bases). The V gene lost 2 bases and the J gene lost 2 bases, with 9 bases spanning the gap. Germline CDR1 and CDR2: MNHNS and SASEGT. This CDR3 region has 15 residues. In DNA, the CDR3 is TGTGCCAGCAGTGAAATCGGGGGGACTAATGAAAAACTGTTTTTT. It specifies CASSEIGGTNEKLFF.

The chain couples TRBV15 to TRBJ2-3, with D perhaps TRBD1 (5 bases). This CDR3 region has 13 residues. CDR1 is LNHNV and CDR2 is YYDKDF in the germline V gene (reference sequence). Trimming pared 1 base from V and 6 bases from J, leaving 8 bases between. The CDR3 bases are TGTGCCACCAGCAGAGGGGGCCCGGATACGCAGTATTTT. This sequence encodes CATSRGGPDTQYF.

The rearrangement links TRBV5-6 to TRBJ2-5; 10 bases are a match to TRBD1. Losses at the gene ends were 0 bases for V and 6 bases for J; bases not matched to a gene: 8. This CDR3 contains 16 residues. The germline gives CDR1 SGHDT, CDR2 YYEEEE. The CDR3 DNA follows: TGTGCCAGCAGCTTGGATCGGGGACAGGGGTGGAAGACCCAGTACTTC. Translating gives CASSLDRGQGWKTQYF.

V usage is TRBV29-1 and J usage is TRBJ2-7; 11 nucleotides align to TRBD1. The CDR3 sequence is 15 residues long. CDR1 SQVTM and CDR2 ANQGSEA come from the germline V gene. The J segment lost 3 bases and the V segment lost 3 bases, leaving 7 bases of the junction unmatched. CDR3 nucleotide sequence: TGCAGCGTTGAGGGTTTGGACAGGGGGCTCTACGAGCAGTACTTC. It codes for CSVEGLDRGLYEQYF.

A single count supports this clone. The chain combines TRBV6-5 with TRBJ2-7; 7 nucleotides match TRBD1. This CDR3 has 14 amino acids. CDR1 and CDR2 (germline): MNHEY, SVGAGI. V gave up 6 bases and J gave up 2 bases; unmatched junction bases: 7. The CDR3 spells CASRLTGFAYEQYF. CDR3 DNA sequence: TGTGCCAGCAGGCTGACAGGGTTTGCCTACGAGCAGTACTTC.

In this sample, this clone turned up once. The chain carries TRBV24-1 and TRBJ2-1, with TRBD2 matching 11 bases. Germline values: CDR1 KGHDR, CDR2 SFDVKD. With 9 bases clipped from V and 8 bases from J, the junction kept 5 bases outside the gene matches. The CDR3 extends over 13 amino acids. CDR3: CATLASGGYEQFF. In DNA, the CDR3 is TGTGCCACCCTCGCTAGCGGGGGGTATGAGCAGTTCTTC.

This sequence joins TRBV9 and TRBJ1-4; perhaps TRBD1 as D (6 bases). The V end was cut by 5 bases, the J end by 6 bases, with 14 bases between. CDR3 length equals 14 residues. The germline V gene has CDR1 SGDLS and CDR2 YYNGEE. Written as DNA, the CDR3 is TGTGCCAGCAGGAGGGGGATAAGTGATGAAAAACTGTTTTTT. Protein sequence: CASRRGISDEKLFF.

This rearrangement joins TRBV11-2 to TRBJ2-2, with 7 bases identical to TRBD1. Germline values: CDR1 SGHAT, CDR2 FQNNGV. V dropped 1 base and J dropped 6; count of bases not matched to a gene: 5. The CDR3 sequence is 15 residues long. In DNA, the CDR3 is TGTGCCAGCAGCTTAGGGACAGGCTACCCCGGGGAGCTGTTTTTT. The encoded protein is CASSLGTGYPGELFF.

The genes are TRBV6-5 and TRBJ2-1, with D possibly matching TRBD1 (6 bases). The length of the CDR3 is 16 residues. Germline V gives CDR1 MNHEY, CDR2 SVGAGI. V lost 4 bases and J 10 bases, leaving 23 bases between the germline ends. The CDR3 reads CASSWSGTNLMSEQFF. The CDR3 region has the DNA TGTGCCAGCAGTTGGTCCGGGACAAATTTAATGTCGGAGCAGTTCTTC.

The chain combines TRBV9 with TRBJ1-6; 7 nucleotides line up with TRBD1. Germline V lookup: CDR1 SGDLS, CDR2 YYNGEE. The CDR3 totals 16 residues. The V and J ends lost 4 bases and 11 bases, in that order; junction bases with no gene match: 15. Here the CDR3 reads CASSPAADRLRAPLHF. The CDR3, as DNA: TGTGCCAGCAGCCCAGCGGCGGACAGGCTCCGGGCACCCCTCCACTTT.

In DNA, the CDR3 is TGTGCCAGCAGCCCCGGGACAGGAATGATGAACACTGAAGCTTTCTTT. Amino acids: CASSPGTGMMNTEAFF. V is TRBV5-4 and J is TRBJ1-1, with 8 bases matching TRBD1. CDR3 length: 16 amino acids. V shed 4 bases and J 0 bases; nucleotides not matched to a gene: 8. From germline, CDR1 is SGHNT and CDR2 YYREEE (reference sequence).

This clone was seen only once. This chain connects TRBV19 to TRBJ1-1; D gene unclear. The germline CDR1 and CDR2 sequences are LNHDA and SQIVND (reference sequence). The CDR3 extends over 13 amino acids. V lost 4 bases and J 4 bases, leaving 10 bases between the germline ends. The CDR3 loop is CASSTGLGTEAFF. The CDR3 coding sequence is TGTGCCAGTAGTACAGGACTTGGCACTGAAGCTTTCTTT.

The CDR3 is CASSQEHPTGTGVGNEQFF. For the CDR3, the DNA is TGTGCCAGCAGCCAAGAGCACCCGACCGGGACAGGGGTGGGTAATGAGCAGTTCTTC. This rearrangement joins TRBV3-1 (or the pseudogene TRBV3-2) to TRBJ2-1; 10 nucleotides align to TRBD1. Germline V lookup: CDR1 LGHDT, CDR2 YNNKEL (reference sequence). The V and J ends lost 0 bases and 7 bases, in that order; junction bases with no gene match: 15. The CDR3 length is 19 residues.

V and J are TRBV12-3 or TRBV12-4 and TRBJ1-3; 7 bases match TRBD1. This CDR3 contains 12 residues. The V and J ends lost 8 bases and 7 bases, in that order; junction bases with no gene match: 5. CDR3 in amino acids: CASRSRGNTIYF. Here the CDR3 DNA reads TGTGCCAGCCGATCCAGGGGGAACACCATATATTTT.

The V gene is TRBV21-1, the J gene TRBJ2-1; TRBD2 is taken as the D call from the table, unchecked against the DNA. TRBV21-1 is tagged as a pseudogene. The CDR3 has 15 residues. CDR3 DNA: TGTGCCAGCAGCCCCCGGGGGGGCTACCTTAATGAGCAGTTCTTC. It encodes CASSPRGGYLNEQFF.

The CDR3 loop reads CASSTRDRGLTDTQYF. CDR3 DNA sequence: TGTGCCAGCAGCACCCGGGACAGGGGGCTCACAGATACGCAGTATTTT. The chain links TRBV11-1 to TRBJ2-3, with 12 bases aligning to TRBD1. The CDR3 extends over 16 amino acids. Germline assignment: CDR1 SGHAT and CDR2 FQDESV (reference sequence). With V trimmed by 5 bases and J by 2 bases, 5 bases remained unmatched.

This clone was observed a single time. CDR3 protein: CALIEGVPFPRPDGYTF. In DNA, the CDR3 is TGTGCCCTTATTGAGGGGGTCCCCTTCCCCCGTCCCGATGGCTACACCTTC. The chain joins TRBV2 to TRBJ1-2; weak D call: TRBD1 (6 bases). CDR1 and CDR2 from the germline V gene are SNHLY and FYNNEI. This CDR3 has 17 amino acids. Trimming shortened V by 11 bases and J by 6 bases, and 31 bases separated the two germline ends.

The V gene is TRBV19, the J gene TRBJ1-6, with D perhaps matching TRBD1 (5 bases). V was clipped by 0 bases and J by 8 bases, with 14 bases between them. The CDR3 extends over 16 amino acids. Germline V gene lookup returns CDR1 LNHDA and CDR2 SQIVND (reference sequence). CDR3: CASSIDFLGLDSPLHF. The DNA of the CDR3 is TGTGCCAGTAGTATAGATTTCCTGGGACTAGATTCACCCCTCCACTTT. The whole variable domain, remainder taken from reference TRBV19 and TRBJ1-6, is DGGITQSPKYLFRKEGQNVTLSCEQNLNHDAMYWYRQDPGQGLRLIYYSQIVNDFQKGDIAEGYSVSREKKESFPLTVTSAQKNPTAFYLCASSIDFLGLDSPLHFGNGTRLTVT.

The CDR3 DNA reads as TGTGCCAGCAGCTTAGATCAGGAGCGGGGGTTCACAGATACGCAGTATTTT. Its translation: CASSLDQERGFTDTQYF. This chain uses TRBV11-2 with TRBJ2-3, with 8 nucleotides matching TRBD2. CDR1 and CDR2 (germline): SGHAT, FQNNGV. V lost 0 bases and J lost 2; bases outside the gene matches: 7. This CDR3 is built from 17 residues.